The TCR beta chain under discussion was sequenced for a study of chemoradiotherapy in HPV16-positive cancers. A remark on this clone: Its target is unknown.

Samples were taken several times over chemoradiotherapy. The protocol was immunoSEQ multiplex PCR, while the TCRdb copy is restricted to in-frame clones and leaves out a portion. Of some 31,000 clones in the sample, roughly nine tenths were seen once. Whole-study results and caveats: In HPV16-positive patients, HPV-responsive T-cell expansion tracked better recurrence-free survival. Candidate HPV-specific clones and E7-related TCR motifs grew in tumor during treatment. Functional assays defining HPV-specific T cells used only two HPV16-positive patients.

Unmatched junction bases numbered 5, after V lost 6 bases and J lost 4 bases. Per germline, CDR1 ENHRY and CDR2 SYGVKD. The CDR3 extends over 13 amino acids. The clonotype comes from a human donor with HPV-associated anogenital cancer. V is TRBV10-3 and J is TRBJ1-2, with 7 nucleotides matching TRBD1. The sample in question was blood, obtained from a patient who underwent chemoradiotherapy. The CDR3 sequence: CAIRERDSYGYTF. The CDR3 DNA is TGTGCCATCAGGGAGCGGGACAGCTATGGCTACACCTTC.